The sequence of this T cell receptor beta chain was determined in a study of low-dose radiotherapy and immunotherapy resistance in tumors. Across the study: Cohort 1 patients were irradiated with 0.5 Gy fractions every 2 weeks to 6.5 Gy total. Patients were treated with intravenous nivolumab at 240 mg every two weeks and were also dosed with ipilimumab at 1 mg/kg every six weeks.

Ipilimumab, nivolumab, aspirin, low-dose cyclophosphamide and low-dose radiotherapy were administered to donors. First-strand cDNA relied on TRAV- and TRBV-specific primers spanning alpha and beta chains. TCR amplification used 15 to 20 PCR cycles, a constant-region primer and a V-primer adapter. The mRNA that was isolated underwent amplification by in vitro transcription. MiXCR, run by TCRdb on the reads, gives a single entry per CDR3 protein. This sample has around 11,000 distinct CDR3 sequences; around three fifths occur once, and the top ten carry 12%. CDR1 SGDLS and CDR2 YYNGEE come from the germline V gene. Trimming stripped 4 bases from V and 4 bases from J, with 13 bases between. The CDR3 totals 14 residues.

The receptor was isolated from a human donor with advanced metastatic prostate, ovarian, gallbladder or colorectal cancer (not recorded which). This table probably holds off-target reads from a library built for another chain. The chain links TRBV9 to TRBJ2-3, with D possibly matching TRBD1 (6 bases). DNA for the CDR3: TGTGCCAGCAGCCGCAATACAGGGTCAGATACGCAGTATTTT. Its translation: CASSRNTGSDTQYF.